Listed below are T cell receptor beta chains from one sample, sequenced in a study of response to subunit inactivated influenza vaccine. TCRdb called the RT-PCR reads again in MiXCR, with one record for every CDR3 protein. This sample has over 800,000 distinct CDR3 sequences; 21% occur once, and the top ten carry 9.5% to 13%. The source material was PBMCs from blood, sampled more than 4 days after vaccination. Receptor source: a man in his fifties or sixties who received an inactivated influenza vaccine. Each CDR3 is given with its conserved first and last residue. The D gene is left open where the match is weak. Clone size appears in some rows only: once, few, many, or a class for an expanded clone.

j_gene: TRBJ2-7
v_gene: TRBV28
abundance: NA
d_gene: TRBD2
CDR3aa: CASRTGTSGNYEQYF
CDR3nt: TGTGCCAGCAGAACCGGGACTAGCGGGAACTACGAGCAGTACTTC

j_gene: TRBJ2-5
v_gene: TRBV7-9
abundance: few
d_gene: NA
CDR3aa: CASSHWTEQETQYF
CDR3nt: TGTGCCAGCAGCCATTGGACAGAGCAAGAGACCCAGTACTTC

j_gene: TRBJ2-4
v_gene: TRBV7-2
abundance: few
d_gene: NA
CDR3aa: CASSGSIAKNIQYF
CDR3nt: TGTGCCAGCAGTGGCTCGATAGCCAAAAACATTCAGTACTTC

j_gene: TRBJ2-2
v_gene: TRBV28
abundance: many
d_gene: TRBD1
CDR3aa: CASSLSGGTGELFF
CDR3nt: TGTGCCAGCAGCCTATCAGGGGGCACCGGGGAGCTGTTTTTT

j_gene: TRBJ2-3
v_gene: TRBV7-2
abundance: few
d_gene: NA
CDR3aa: CASSPVGAVSDTQYF
CDR3nt: TGTGCCAGCAGCCCGGTGGGGGCTGTGTCAGATACGCAGTATTTT

j_gene: TRBJ2-1
v_gene: TRBV7-9
abundance: NA
d_gene: TRBD1
CDR3aa: CASSFPGGQGAKEQFF
CDR3nt: TGTGCCAGCAGCTTCCCAGGAGGGCAGGGGGCGAAAGAGCAGTTCTTC

j_gene: TRBJ2-7
v_gene: TRBV12-3/TRBV12-4
abundance: many
d_gene: TRBD1
CDR3aa: CASSFGTGGYGQYF
CDR3nt: TGTGCCAGCAGTTTTGGGACAGGGGGCTATGGGCAGTACTTC

j_gene: TRBJ2-7
v_gene: TRBV20-1
abundance: few
d_gene: NA
CDR3aa: CSARPDSYEQYF
CDR3nt: TGCAGTGCTAGACCAGATTCCTACGAGCAGTACTTC

j_gene: TRBJ2-3
v_gene: TRBV7-2
abundance: few
d_gene: NA
CDR3aa: CASSFRTTTGTQYF
CDR3nt: TGTGCCAGCAGCTTCCGGACTACCACGGGTACGCAGTATTTT

j_gene: TRBJ1-6
v_gene: TRBV20-1
abundance: few
d_gene: NA
CDR3aa: CSARENSPLHF
CDR3nt: TGCAGTGCTAGGGAGAATTCACCCCTCCACTTT